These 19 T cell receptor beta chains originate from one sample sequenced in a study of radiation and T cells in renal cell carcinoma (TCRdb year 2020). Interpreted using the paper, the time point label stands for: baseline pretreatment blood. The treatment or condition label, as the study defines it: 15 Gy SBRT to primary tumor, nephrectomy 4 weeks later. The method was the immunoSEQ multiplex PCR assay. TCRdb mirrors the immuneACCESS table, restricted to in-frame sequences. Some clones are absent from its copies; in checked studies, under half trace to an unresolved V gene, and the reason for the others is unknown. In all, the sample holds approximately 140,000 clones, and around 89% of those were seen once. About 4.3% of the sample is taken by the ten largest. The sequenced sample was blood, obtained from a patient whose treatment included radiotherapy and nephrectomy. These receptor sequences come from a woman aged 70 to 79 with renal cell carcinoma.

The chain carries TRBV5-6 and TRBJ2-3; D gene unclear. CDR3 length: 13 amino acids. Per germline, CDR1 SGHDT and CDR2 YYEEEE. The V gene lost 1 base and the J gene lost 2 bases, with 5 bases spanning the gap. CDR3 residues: CASSLLSTDTQYF. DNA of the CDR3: TGTGCCAGCAGCTTGCTTTCCACAGATACGCAGTATTTT.

CDR3: CASSYGQSGGELFF. The CDR3 DNA sequence: TGTGCCAGCAGTTACGGGCAAAGTGGCGGGGAGCTGTTTTTT. V and J are TRBV6-6 and TRBJ2-2; D gene uncertain. V lost 2 bases and J lost 7, with 11 bases in between. The V gene's germline CDR1 is MNHNY and CDR2 SVGAGI (reference sequence). The CDR3 is made up of 14 amino acids.

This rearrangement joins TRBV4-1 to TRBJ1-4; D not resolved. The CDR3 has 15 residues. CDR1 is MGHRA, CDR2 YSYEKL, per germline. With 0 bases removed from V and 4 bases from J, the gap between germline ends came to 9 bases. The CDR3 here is CASSQEGFFNEKLFF. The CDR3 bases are TGCGCCAGCAGCCAAGAAGGGTTTTTTAATGAAAAACTGTTTTTT.

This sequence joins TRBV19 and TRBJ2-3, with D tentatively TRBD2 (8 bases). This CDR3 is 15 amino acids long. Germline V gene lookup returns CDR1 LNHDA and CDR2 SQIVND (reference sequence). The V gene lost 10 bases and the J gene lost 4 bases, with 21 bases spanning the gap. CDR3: CAISRGRGAPDTQYF. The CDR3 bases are TGTGCCATCTCGAGGGGGCGGGGGGCCCCAGATACGCAGTATTTT.

CDR3 in amino acids: CASSPTSGGFGETQYF. The CDR3 nucleotides read TGTGCCAGCAGTCCTACTAGCGGGGGGTTTGGTGAGACCCAGTACTTC. The chain is built from TRBV28 and TRBJ2-5; TRBD2 matches at 12 bases. From germline, CDR1 is MDHEN and CDR2 SYDVKM. J was trimmed by 5 bases and V by 5 bases; bases with no gene match: 9. This CDR3 region has 16 residues. Drawing the rest from reference TRBV28 and TRBJ2-5, the complete variable domain is DVKVTQSSRYLVKRTGEKVFLECVQDMDHENMFWYRQDPGLGLRLIYFSYDVKMKEKGDIPEGYSVSREKKERFSLILESASTNQTSMYLCASSPTSGGFGETQYFGPGTRLLVL.

CDR3 sequence: CASSPTRGETYNEQFF. CDR3 DNA sequence: TGCGCCAGCAGCCCAACTAGGGGGGAAACCTACAATGAGCAGTTCTTC. The genes are TRBV5-1 and TRBJ2-1, with D perhaps TRBD1 or TRBD2 (6 bases each). CDR3 length: 16 residues. The V end was cut by 4 bases, the J end by 2 bases, with 16 bases between. CDR1 and CDR2 from the germline V gene are SGHRS and YFSETQ.

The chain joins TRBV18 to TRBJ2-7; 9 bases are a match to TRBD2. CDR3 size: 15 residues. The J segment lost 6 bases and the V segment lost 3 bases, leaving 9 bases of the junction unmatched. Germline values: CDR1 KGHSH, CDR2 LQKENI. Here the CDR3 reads CASSPPAGGPGEQYF. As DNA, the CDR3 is TGTGCCAGCTCACCCCCAGCGGGGGGACCCGGCGAGCAGTACTTC.

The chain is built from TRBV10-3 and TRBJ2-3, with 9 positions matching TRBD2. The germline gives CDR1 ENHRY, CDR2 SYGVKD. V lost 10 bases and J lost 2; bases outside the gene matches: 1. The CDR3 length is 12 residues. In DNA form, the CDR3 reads TGTGCCAGCGGGGGGGACACAGATACGCAGTATTTT. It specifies CASGGDTDTQYF.

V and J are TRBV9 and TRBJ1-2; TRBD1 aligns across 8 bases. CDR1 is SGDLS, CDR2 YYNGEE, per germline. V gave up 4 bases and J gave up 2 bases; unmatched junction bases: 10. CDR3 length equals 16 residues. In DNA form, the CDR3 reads TGTGCCAGCAGCCTACATCCGGGACAGGTCAACTATGGCTACACCTTC. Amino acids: CASSLHPGQVNYGYTF.

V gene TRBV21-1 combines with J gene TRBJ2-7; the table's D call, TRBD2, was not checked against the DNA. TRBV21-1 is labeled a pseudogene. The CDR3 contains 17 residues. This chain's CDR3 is CASPSTSVPGGIYEQYF. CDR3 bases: TGTGCCAGCCCGAGCACGTCGGTCCCGGGGGGAATTTACGAGCAGTACTTC.

This CDR3 is CASSPGLDEQFF. CDR3 bases: TGTGCCAGCAGCCCGGGCTTGGATGAGCAGTTCTTC. The chain couples TRBV9 to TRBJ2-1; D unclear. Per the germline V gene, CDR1 is SGDLS and CDR2 is YYNGEE. The CDR3 runs 12 residues. V gave up 4 bases and J gave up 8 bases, with 10 bases separating them.

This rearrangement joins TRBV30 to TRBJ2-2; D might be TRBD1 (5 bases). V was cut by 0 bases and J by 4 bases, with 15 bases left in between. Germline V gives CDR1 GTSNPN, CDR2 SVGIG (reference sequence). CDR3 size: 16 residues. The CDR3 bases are TGTGCCTGGAGTGTACCGGGCAGGGCGCCCACCGGGGAGCTGTTTTTT. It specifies CAWSVPGRAPTGELFF.

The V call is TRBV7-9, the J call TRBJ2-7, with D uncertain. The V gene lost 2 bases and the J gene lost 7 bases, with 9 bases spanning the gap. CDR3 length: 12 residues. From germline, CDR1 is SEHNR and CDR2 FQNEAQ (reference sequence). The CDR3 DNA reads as TGTGCCAGCAGCTTAATTGTCGGGGAGCAGTACTTC. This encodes CASSLIVGEQYF.

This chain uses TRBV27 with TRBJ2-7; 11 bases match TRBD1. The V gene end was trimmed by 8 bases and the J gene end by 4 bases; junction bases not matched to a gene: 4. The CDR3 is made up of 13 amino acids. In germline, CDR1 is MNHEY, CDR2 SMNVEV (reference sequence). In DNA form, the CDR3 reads TGTGCCAGCTCGGACAGGGGGCTTTACGAGCAGTACTTC. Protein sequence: CASSDRGLYEQYF.

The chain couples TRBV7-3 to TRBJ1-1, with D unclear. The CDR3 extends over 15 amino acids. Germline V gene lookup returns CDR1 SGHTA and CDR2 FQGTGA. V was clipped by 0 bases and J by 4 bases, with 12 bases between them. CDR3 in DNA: TGTGCCAGCAGCTTAACAATAGCCCTACCCACTGAAGCTTTCTTT. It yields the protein CASSLTIALPTEAFF.

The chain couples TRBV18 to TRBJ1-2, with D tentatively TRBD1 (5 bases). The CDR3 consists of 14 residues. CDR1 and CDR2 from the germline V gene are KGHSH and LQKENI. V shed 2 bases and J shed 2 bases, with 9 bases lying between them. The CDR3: CASSPFRDNYGYTF. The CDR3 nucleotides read TGTGCCAGCTCACCATTTCGGGACAACTATGGCTACACCTTC.

CDR3 nucleotide sequence: TGTGCCAGCAGACAATTAGCGGGGGGTAGCACAGATACGCAGTATTTT. This gives the protein CASRQLAGGSTDTQYF. The chain is built from TRBV2 and TRBJ2-3; 10 bases align to TRBD2. Unmatched junction bases numbered 6, after V lost 6 bases and J lost 0 bases. CDR3 size: 16 residues. Germline CDR1 SNHLY, CDR2 FYNNEI.

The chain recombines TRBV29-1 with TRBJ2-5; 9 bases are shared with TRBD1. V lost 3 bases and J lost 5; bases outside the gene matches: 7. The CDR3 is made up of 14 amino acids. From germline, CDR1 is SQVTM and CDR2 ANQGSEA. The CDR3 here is CSVDNRGRGETQYF. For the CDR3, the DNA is TGCAGCGTTGATAACAGGGGGCGCGGGGAGACCCAGTACTTC.

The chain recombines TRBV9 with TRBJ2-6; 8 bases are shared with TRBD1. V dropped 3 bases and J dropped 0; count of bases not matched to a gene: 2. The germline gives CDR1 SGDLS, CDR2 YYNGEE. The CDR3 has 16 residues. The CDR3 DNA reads TGTGCCAGCAGCGAGGGGACAGGCTCTGGGGCCAACGTCCTGACTTTC. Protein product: CASSEGTGSGANVLTF.